The text below deals with one TCR beta chain. The record originates from a study of blood T cell repertoires in COVID-19. Study summary: Both acute and convalescent COVID-19 samples were obtained from the United States, Italy and Spain. In each case, the material was cDNA or gDNA derived from T cells, B-cell-depleted T cells, or PBMCs.

V gave up 0 bases and J gave up 2 bases, with 11 bases separating them. CDR3 size: 15 residues. Germline V gene data show CDR1 as MNHEY and CDR2 as SMNVEV (reference sequence). As originally analysed: Reference gene primer amplification gave nucleated cell count estimates. Clones were read by immunoSEQ multiplex PCR, and TCRdb kept only the in-frame ones, dropping some. The V and J calls and the clone size are those of that table, but D and trimming were determined from the DNA. This sample has approximately 170,000 clones, with roughly four fifths found just once. The sample comprised peripheral blood. This clonotype was sampled from a man aged 65-85 years who had recovered from COVID-19. V gene TRBV27 combines with J gene TRBJ2-7, with D perhaps TRBD2 (5 bases). Here the CDR3 DNA reads TGTGCCAGCAGTTTATCGGCGGCGGGCACCTACGAGCAGTACTTC. Its protein product is CASSLSAAGTYEQYF.